This TCR beta chain was documented in a study of preoperative IRX-2 immunotherapy in early breast cancer. This CDR3 region has 17 residues. V lost 5 bases and J lost 7; bases outside the gene matches: 13. CDR1 is MNHEY, CDR2 SMNVEV, per germline (reference sequence). Specified treatment: preoperative locoregional IRX-2 cytokine immunotherapy. Patients received preoperative, locoregional IRX-2 cytokine immunotherapy in a phase Ib study. Measured with immunoSEQ multiplex PCR; TCRdb has only the in-frame clones, and not every one. The table lists about 67,000 clones, approximately 93% of them singletons.

V and J are TRBV27 and TRBJ2-2, with TRBD2 matching 10 bases. This material was obtained from a patient treated with IRX-2 immunotherapy. This TCR derives from a human donor with breast cancer. CDR3 region: CASSLIAGGPSVGELFF. The CDR3 DNA is TGTGCCAGCAGTCTTATAGCGGGAGGCCCCTCTGTCGGGGAGCTGTTTTTT.